Many counts were recorded for the clone carrying this TCR beta chain. The data derive from a study of patients and donors after allogeneic stem cell transplantation. TCRdb reprocessed the RT-PCR reads with MiXCR, giving one entry per CDR3 protein. The table has 920,000 or so distinct CDR3 sequences, approximately 19% seen once. Germline CDR1 is MGHRA and CDR2 is YSYEKL. The CDR3 spans 13 residues. V was trimmed by 6 bases and J by 2 bases, leaving 11 bases between them. The TCR originated in a human donor who was either an allogeneic HSCT recipient or a stem cell or donor lymphocyte infusion donor (not recorded which). It is not recorded whose cells these are; they may come from a transplant donor. The J gene is TRBJ2-7, the V gene TRBV4-1, with D perhaps assigned TRBD1 or TRBD2 (5 bases each). Sequencing was done on a sample of blood, either unsorted or a sorted T cell fraction (not recorded which). This CDR3 reads CASSRGGTYEQYF. The CDR3 DNA reads TGCGCCAGCAGTCGTGGGGGAACCTACGAGCAGTACTTC.